This T cell receptor beta chain emerged from a study of T cell changes during pregnancy in multiple sclerosis. The V end lost 0 bases, the J end lost 12 bases, and 14 bases lay between the germline ends. The CDR3 consists of 13 residues. Germline V gene sequence: CDR1 LNHNV, CDR2 YYDKDF (reference sequence). Generated by immunoSEQ multiplex PCR, the TCRdb table keeps only in-frame clones and is missing some. The repertoire holds more than 65,000 clones, with 85% to 95% as singletons. Sequenced material: CD4+ T cells from peripheral blood mononuclear cells, taken before pregnancy. The sequence was obtained from a female donor with multiple sclerosis, enrolled in a pregnancy study. The rearrangement links TRBV15 to TRBJ2-5, with a weak D call TRBD2 (5 bases). The CDR3 bases are TGTGCCACCAGCAGAGATCGGGCCGGGATCGAGTACTTC. Amino acids: CATSRDRAGIEYF. Using reference TRBV15 and TRBJ2-5 for the parts outside the CDR3, the full variable domain is DAMVIQNPRYQVTQFGKPVTLSCSQTLNHNVMYWYQQKSSQAPKLLFHYYDKDFNNEADTPDNFQSRRPNTSFCFLDIRSPGLGDTAMYLCATSRDRAGIEYFGPGTRLLVL.